Listed below are T cell receptor beta chains from one sample, sequenced in a study of blood T cell repertoires in COVID-19. Sequenced by immunoSEQ multiplex PCR; TCRdb stores in-frame clones only, minus some. The sample consists of 130,000 to 150,000 clones, more than 75% of them appearing once. Source material: peripheral blood. Source of these receptors: a man in his 60s with acute or convalescent COVID-19. CDR3s include the opening cysteine and the closing phenylalanine or tryptophan. Each record gives: CDR3 DNA, CDR3 protein, clone size, J gene, V gene, D gene. D genes are given only for firm matches. Rows may omit the clone size; those that give it use once, few, many or a size class.

CDR3nt: TGTGCCAGCACCCTCGACAGGGCCTACGAGCAGTACTTC; CDR3aa: CASTLDRAYEQYF; abundance: once; j_gene: TRBJ2-7; v_gene: TRBV5-6; d_gene: TRBD1
CDR3nt: TGTGCCAGCAGCCCCAGGGGTAGCCAGCAGTTCTTC; CDR3aa: CASSPRGSQQFF; abundance: NA; j_gene: TRBJ2-1; v_gene: TRBV4-2; d_gene: NA
CDR3nt: TGTGCCATCAGACAGGCTCTAAACACAGATACGCAGTATTTT; CDR3aa: CAIRQALNTDTQYF; abundance: NA; j_gene: TRBJ2-3; v_gene: TRBV10-3; d_gene: NA
CDR3nt: TGCGCCAGCAGCCTAAGGACTATAGCGGGAGGGCCCAAAAACATTCAGTACTTC; CDR3aa: CASSLRTIAGGPKNIQYF; abundance: NA; j_gene: TRBJ2-4; v_gene: TRBV5-1; d_gene: TRBD2
CDR3nt: TGTGCCAGCAGTCCCGGGACAGGGGTGCGGTATGGCTACACCTTC; CDR3aa: CASSPGTGVRYGYTF; abundance: few; j_gene: TRBJ1-2; v_gene: TRBV28; d_gene: TRBD1
CDR3nt: TGTGCCAGCAGCTTGACCAACCACAGGGATCACATTCAGTACTTC; CDR3aa: CASSLTNHRDHIQYF; abundance: NA; j_gene: TRBJ2-4; v_gene: TRBV5-5; d_gene: NA
CDR3nt: TGTGCCAGCAGCTCCCGTTGGGACAGGGGTTTGGGAGGGGCCAACGTCCTGACTTTC; CDR3aa: CASSSRWDRGLGGANVLTF; abundance: NA; j_gene: TRBJ2-6; v_gene: TRBV7-9; d_gene: TRBD1
CDR3nt: TGCGCCAGCAGCTTGGGGACAGGCCCAACCGGGGAGCTGTTTTTT; CDR3aa: CASSLGTGPTGELFF; abundance: NA; j_gene: TRBJ2-2; v_gene: TRBV5-1; d_gene: TRBD1
CDR3nt: TGTGCAAGCCTCCCCGGCGGGAGCCTTTCTGCGCAGTACTTC; CDR3aa: CASLPGGSLSAQYF; abundance: NA; j_gene: TRBJ2-7; v_gene: TRBV3-1/TRBV3-2; d_gene: TRBD2
CDR3nt: TGTGCCAGCAATATCCCGGGACTAGCGGGATCTGAGCAGTTCTTC; CDR3aa: CASNIPGLAGSEQFF; abundance: NA; j_gene: TRBJ2-1; v_gene: TRBV6-5; d_gene: TRBD2
CDR3nt: TGTGCCAGCAGCCAAGAAACAGGGGTTGGAGAGACCCAGTACTTC; CDR3aa: CASSQETGVGETQYF; abundance: NA; j_gene: TRBJ2-5; v_gene: TRBV4-2; d_gene: TRBD1
CDR3nt: TGTGCTAGTACAGCTAACTACGAGCAGTACTTC; CDR3aa: CASTANYEQYF; abundance: NA; j_gene: TRBJ2-7; v_gene: TRBV12-5; d_gene: NA